A selection of T cell receptor beta chains follows, all from one sample in a study of blood T cell repertoires in COVID-19. Sequencing was performed with immunoSEQ multiplex PCR; in TCRdb, only in-frame clones are kept and a portion is missing. Among 65,000 to 90,000 clones listed, roughly 84% were seen once. The sequenced sample was peripheral blood. All receptors come from a woman aged 60-75 years with acute or convalescent COVID-19. Both conserved end residues are part of each CDR3. The size entry is marked missing in some rows and otherwise reads once, few, many or a size class.

clone_size,cdr3_length,j_call,v_call,cdr3_aa
NA,13,TRBJ1-4,TRBV27,CASRPTTGEKLFF
NA,14,TRBJ2-2,TRBV3-1/TRBV3-2,CASSRGGPAGELFF
NA,17,TRBJ2-3,TRBV7-9,CASSQGLAAISTDTQYF
few,11,TRBJ1-1,TRBV5-5,CASRSGGEAFF
NA,18,TRBJ2-6,TRBV5-5,CASSLSGYPVSGANVLTF
NA,13,TRBJ1-4,TRBV18,CASSSGQDEKLFF
NA,13,TRBJ2-2,TRBV5-4,CAWGGPNTGELFF
NA,20,TRBJ1-3,TRBV6-1,CASSEAPGRGPALSGNTIYF
NA,14,TRBJ1-5,TRBV9,CASSVGTVGQPQHF
once,15,TRBJ1-2,TRBV2,CASDRGTGGDYGYTF
NA,11,TRBJ1-2,TRBV6-6,CASGGNYGYTF
once,13,TRBJ2-5,TRBV9,CASSVTARETQYF
few,15,TRBJ1-5,TRBV3-1/TRBV3-2,CASSQDWGSNQPQHF
NA,16,TRBJ2-1,TRBV5-1,CASSRRIAGGRNEQFF